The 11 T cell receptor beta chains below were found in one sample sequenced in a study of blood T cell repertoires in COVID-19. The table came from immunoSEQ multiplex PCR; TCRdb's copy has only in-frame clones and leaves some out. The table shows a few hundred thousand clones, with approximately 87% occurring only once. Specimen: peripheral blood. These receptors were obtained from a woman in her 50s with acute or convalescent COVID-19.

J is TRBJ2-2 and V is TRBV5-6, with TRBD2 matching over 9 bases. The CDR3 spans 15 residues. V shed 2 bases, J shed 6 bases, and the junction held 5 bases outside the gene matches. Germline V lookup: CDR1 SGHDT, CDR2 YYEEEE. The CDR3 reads CASSFLAGESGELFF. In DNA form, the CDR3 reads TGTGCCAGCAGCTTTTTAGCGGGGGAATCCGGGGAGCTGTTTTTT.

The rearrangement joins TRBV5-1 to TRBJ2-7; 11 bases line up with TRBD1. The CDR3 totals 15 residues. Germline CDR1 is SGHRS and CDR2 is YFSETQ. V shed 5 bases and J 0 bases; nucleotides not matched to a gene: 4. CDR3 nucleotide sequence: TGCGCCAGCAGACGGACAGGGGGCCTCTCCTACGAGCAGTACTTC. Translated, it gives CASRRTGGLSYEQYF.

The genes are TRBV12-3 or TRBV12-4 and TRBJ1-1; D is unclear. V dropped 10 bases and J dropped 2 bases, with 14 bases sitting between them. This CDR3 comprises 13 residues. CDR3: CATQTSGNTEAFF. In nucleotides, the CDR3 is TGTGCCACCCAAACTTCGGGAAACACTGAAGCTTTCTTT.

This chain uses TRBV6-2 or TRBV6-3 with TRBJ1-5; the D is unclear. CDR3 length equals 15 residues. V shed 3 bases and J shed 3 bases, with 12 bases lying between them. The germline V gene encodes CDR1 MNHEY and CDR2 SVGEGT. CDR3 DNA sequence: TGTGCCAGCAGTTATAGAGGTTTGCTCAATCAGCCCCAGCATTTT. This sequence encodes CASSYRGLLNQPQHF.

CDR3 coding DNA: TGTGCCAGCAGTTCCCTGAGCGGGAGAAACACAGATACGCAGTATTTT. Its protein is CASSSLSGRNTDTQYF. The chain combines TRBV5-4 with TRBJ2-3, with 8 bases lining up with TRBD2. The CDR3 loop spans 16 amino acids. Germline assignment: CDR1 SGHNT and CDR2 YYREEE (reference sequence). With V trimmed by 5 bases and J by 2 bases, 10 bases remained unmatched. Filled out from reference TRBV5-4 and TRBJ2-3, the complete variable domain reads ETGVTQSPTHLIKTRGQQVTLRCSSQSGHNTVSWYQQALGQGPQFIFQYYREEENGRGNFPPRFSGLQFPNYSSELNVNALELDDSALYLCASSSLSGRNTDTQYFGPGTRLTVL.

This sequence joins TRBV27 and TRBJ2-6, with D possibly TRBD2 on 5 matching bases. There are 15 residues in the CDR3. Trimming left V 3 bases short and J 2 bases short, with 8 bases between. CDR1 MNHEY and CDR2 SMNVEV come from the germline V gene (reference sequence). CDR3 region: CASSFRGAGANVLTF. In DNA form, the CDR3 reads TGTGCCAGCAGTTTCCGGGGAGCTGGGGCCAACGTCCTGACTTTC.

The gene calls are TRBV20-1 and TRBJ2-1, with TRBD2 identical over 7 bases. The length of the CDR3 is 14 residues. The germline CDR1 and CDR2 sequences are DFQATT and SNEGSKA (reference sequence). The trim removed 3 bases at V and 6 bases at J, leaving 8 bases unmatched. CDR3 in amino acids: CSASEGLKANEQFF. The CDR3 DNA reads TGCAGTGCTAGTGAGGGACTAAAGGCCAATGAGCAGTTCTTC.

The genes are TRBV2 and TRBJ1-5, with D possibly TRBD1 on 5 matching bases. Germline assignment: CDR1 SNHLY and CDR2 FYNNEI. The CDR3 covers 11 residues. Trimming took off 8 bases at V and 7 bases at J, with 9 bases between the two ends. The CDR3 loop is CASGGGQPQHF. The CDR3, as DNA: TGTGCCAGCGGGGGAGGACAGCCCCAGCATTTT.

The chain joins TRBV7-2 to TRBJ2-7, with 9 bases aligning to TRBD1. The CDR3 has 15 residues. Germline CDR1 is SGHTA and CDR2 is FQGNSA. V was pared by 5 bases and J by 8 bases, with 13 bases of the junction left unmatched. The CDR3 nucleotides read TGTGCCAGCAGCCCACCGGGGACAGGGAGTATCAAGCAGTACTTC. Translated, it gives CASSPPGTGSIKQYF.

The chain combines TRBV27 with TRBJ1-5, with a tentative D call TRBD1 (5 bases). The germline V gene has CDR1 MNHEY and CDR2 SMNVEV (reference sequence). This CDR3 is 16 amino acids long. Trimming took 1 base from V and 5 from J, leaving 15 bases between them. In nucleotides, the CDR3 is TGTGCCAGCAGTTTATTCGGGGGGGACCCCTATCAGCCCCAGCATTTT. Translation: CASSLFGGDPYQPQHF.

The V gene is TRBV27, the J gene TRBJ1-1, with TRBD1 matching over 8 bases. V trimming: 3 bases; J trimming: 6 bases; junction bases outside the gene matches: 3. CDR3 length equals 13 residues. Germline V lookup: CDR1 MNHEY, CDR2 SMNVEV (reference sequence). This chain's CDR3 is CASSFGQGAEAFF. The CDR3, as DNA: TGTGCCAGCAGTTTCGGACAGGGTGCTGAAGCTTTCTTT.